Listed below are T cell receptor beta chains from one sample, sequenced in a study of blood T cell repertoires in COVID-19. Assay: immunoSEQ multiplex PCR; the TCRdb copy retains only in-frame clones and omits some. The sample carries 430,000 or so clones, around 90% recorded once. Sequenced input: peripheral blood. Receptors were obtained from a man aged 18 to 30 with COVID-19, enrolled during active disease. Both conserved end residues are part of each CDR3. Each record gives: CDR3 DNA, CDR3 protein, V gene, J gene, CDR3 length, clone size, D gene. D genes are given only for firm matches. Clone size is shown for a subset of rows, as once, few, many or a class of expanded clone.

cdr3_nt: TGTGCCAGCAGCAGAGGGACAGGGGTCACCTACGAGCAGTACTTC; cdr3_aa: CASSRGTGVTYEQYF; v_call: TRBV11-2; j_call: TRBJ2-7; cdr3_length: 15; clone_size: .; d_call: TRBD1
cdr3_nt: TGTGCCAGCGGTACAGGGGGGTACTACGAGCAGTACTTC; cdr3_aa: CASGTGGYYEQYF; v_call: TRBV27; j_call: TRBJ2-7; cdr3_length: 13; clone_size: .; d_call: TRBD1
cdr3_nt: TGTGCCAGTATAAGGACAGGGGGCAAGGGTAACTATGGCTACACCTTC; cdr3_aa: CASIRTGGKGNYGYTF; v_call: TRBV19; j_call: TRBJ1-2; cdr3_length: 16; clone_size: .; d_call: TRBD1
cdr3_nt: TGTGCCAGCAGTCCCCTTAGACTAGCGGGGGTTTCGTACCAAGAGACCCAGTACTTC; cdr3_aa: CASSPLRLAGVSYQETQYF; v_call: TRBV27; j_call: TRBJ2-5; cdr3_length: 19; clone_size: .; d_call: TRBD2
cdr3_nt: TGTGCCACCAGTGATGTGGGACAGGGAGAAGATACGCAGTATTTT; cdr3_aa: CATSDVGQGEDTQYF; v_call: TRBV24-1; j_call: TRBJ2-3; cdr3_length: 15; clone_size: .; d_call: TRBD1
cdr3_nt: TGTGCCAGCAGTGAATTCGGACAGGGGTCGATATCCACAGATACGCAGTATTTT; cdr3_aa: CASSEFGQGSISTDTQYF; v_call: TRBV2; j_call: TRBJ2-3; cdr3_length: 18; clone_size: .; d_call: TRBD1
cdr3_nt: TGTGCCAGCAGTTCCCTTAGGGGGCACGAGCAGTACTTC; cdr3_aa: CASSSLRGHEQYF; v_call: TRBV12-3/TRBV12-4; j_call: TRBJ2-7; cdr3_length: 13; clone_size: .; d_call: TRBD1
cdr3_nt: TGTGCCAGCAGTGACTCGACCGGGGGTTACAATGAGCAGTTCTTC; cdr3_aa: CASSDSTGGYNEQFF; v_call: TRBV6-4; j_call: TRBJ2-1; cdr3_length: 15; clone_size: .; d_call: .
cdr3_nt: TGTGCCAGCTCATATGACAGGGGGCTTGGTGAAAAACTGTTTTTT; cdr3_aa: CASSYDRGLGEKLFF; v_call: TRBV18; j_call: TRBJ1-4; cdr3_length: 15; clone_size: once; d_call: TRBD1
cdr3_nt: TGTGCCAGCAGCCCCACAGGGAAGTACGAGCAGTACTTC; cdr3_aa: CASSPTGKYEQYF; v_call: TRBV9; j_call: TRBJ2-7; cdr3_length: 13; clone_size: few; d_call: .
cdr3_nt: TGTGCCAGCAGTTTCTCATGGCGGGGCGGTACCTACGAGCAGTACTTC; cdr3_aa: CASSFSWRGGTYEQYF; v_call: TRBV6-5; j_call: TRBJ2-7; cdr3_length: 16; clone_size: .; d_call: .
cdr3_nt: TGTGCCAGCAGCGTAGGTCCGCGGGGGGGCGTTGGCACCGGGGAGCTGTTTTTT; cdr3_aa: CASSVGPRGGVGTGELFF; v_call: TRBV9; j_call: TRBJ2-2; cdr3_length: 18; clone_size: few; d_call: TRBD2
cdr3_nt: TGTGCCAGCAGTTTCCCGGGACAGTGGATTTTT; cdr3_aa: CASSFPGQWIF; v_call: TRBV12-3/TRBV12-4; j_call: TRBJ1-4; cdr3_length: 11; clone_size: .; d_call: TRBD1
cdr3_nt: TGTGCCACCAGTGATTGGGGACTGTCTAACACCGGGGAGCTGTTTTTT; cdr3_aa: CATSDWGLSNTGELFF; v_call: TRBV24-1; j_call: TRBJ2-2; cdr3_length: 16; clone_size: once; d_call: .
cdr3_nt: TGCGCCAGCAGCTTCCTCGCGGGCCCCGGCCAAGAGACCCAGTACTTC; cdr3_aa: CASSFLAGPGQETQYF; v_call: TRBV5-1; j_call: TRBJ2-5; cdr3_length: 16; clone_size: .; d_call: .
cdr3_nt: TGCAGCGCGACAGGGGGTACCGGGACTGAAGCTTTCTTT; cdr3_aa: CSATGGTGTEAFF; v_call: TRBV29-1; j_call: TRBJ1-1; cdr3_length: 13; clone_size: .; d_call: TRBD1
cdr3_nt: TGTGCCAGTAAAAGCGGGGGGAGTTATGAAAAACTGTTTTTT; cdr3_aa: CASKSGGSYEKLFF; v_call: TRBV6-5; j_call: TRBJ1-4; cdr3_length: 14; clone_size: few; d_call: .
cdr3_nt: TGTGCCAGCAGTCGCGGGGGGACAGGGTTTGTCATTCAGTACTTC; cdr3_aa: CASSRGGTGFVIQYF; v_call: TRBV7-8; j_call: TRBJ2-4; cdr3_length: 15; clone_size: .; d_call: .
cdr3_nt: TGTGCCAGCAGCCCCCATGGGACAGGGGGCTTTCAAGAGACCCAGTACTTC; cdr3_aa: CASSPHGTGGFQETQYF; v_call: TRBV3-1/TRBV3-2; j_call: TRBJ2-5; cdr3_length: 17; clone_size: .; d_call: TRBD1
cdr3_nt: TGTGCCAGCACGGACAGGTCCGAAAACATTCAGTACTTC; cdr3_aa: CASTDRSENIQYF; v_call: TRBV5-5; j_call: TRBJ2-4; cdr3_length: 13; clone_size: .; d_call: TRBD1
cdr3_nt: TGTGCCAGCAGGCTAGTCGGTAGAGAGACCCAGTACTTC; cdr3_aa: CASRLVGRETQYF; v_call: TRBV3-1/TRBV3-2; j_call: TRBJ2-5; cdr3_length: 13; clone_size: .; d_call: .
cdr3_nt: TGTGCCAGCAGCCCAGCAGCCTACAGGGCTGAGGATGGCTACACCTTC; cdr3_aa: CASSPAAYRAEDGYTF; v_call: TRBV3-1/TRBV3-2; j_call: TRBJ1-2; cdr3_length: 16; clone_size: .; d_call: .
cdr3_nt: TGTGCCAGCAGCCCGACGGACAGGGTGGATACGCAGTATTTT; cdr3_aa: CASSPTDRVDTQYF; v_call: TRBV11-2; j_call: TRBJ2-3; cdr3_length: 14; clone_size: .; d_call: TRBD1
cdr3_nt: TGTGCCAGCTCACCTCAGGGACTAGCGGGAAACAATGAGCAGTTCTTC; cdr3_aa: CASSPQGLAGNNEQFF; v_call: TRBV18; j_call: TRBJ2-1; cdr3_length: 16; clone_size: .; d_call: TRBD2
cdr3_nt: TGCGCCAGCGACCAGGGGGGACTAGCAACACGGCGGGAGCAGTTCTTC; cdr3_aa: CASDQGGLATRREQFF; v_call: TRBV5-1; j_call: TRBJ2-1; cdr3_length: 16; clone_size: .; d_call: TRBD2
cdr3_nt: TGTGCCAGCAGCTCAACCGGGGGGGAGCAGTACTTC; cdr3_aa: CASSSTGGEQYF; v_call: TRBV11-3; j_call: TRBJ2-7; cdr3_length: 12; clone_size: .; d_call: TRBD2
cdr3_nt: TGTGCCAGCAGTTACATCGGTGAGCAGTTCTTC; cdr3_aa: CASSYIGEQFF; v_call: TRBV6-5; j_call: TRBJ2-1; cdr3_length: 11; clone_size: .; d_call: .
cdr3_nt: TGCGCCAGCTTACCCTACGGGGTTTGCAATCAGCCCCAGCATTTT; cdr3_aa: CASLPYGVCNQPQHF; v_call: TRBV5-1; j_call: TRBJ1-5; cdr3_length: 15; clone_size: once; d_call: .
cdr3_nt: TGTGCCAGCAGTTACCTGGGCGGGGTTCGGGGGACCCAGTACTTC; cdr3_aa: CASSYLGGVRGTQYF; v_call: TRBV6-5; j_call: TRBJ2-5; cdr3_length: 15; clone_size: .; d_call: .
cdr3_nt: TGTGCCAGTTCTAGCGGGCAGGGTTACGAGCAGTACTTC; cdr3_aa: CASSSGQGYEQYF; v_call: TRBV19; j_call: TRBJ2-7; cdr3_length: 13; clone_size: .; d_call: TRBD2
cdr3_nt: TGTGCCAGCAGCGGGGGACAGGGGCTATCCTACGAGCAGTACTTC; cdr3_aa: CASSGGQGLSYEQYF; v_call: TRBV5-5; j_call: TRBJ2-7; cdr3_length: 15; clone_size: .; d_call: TRBD1
cdr3_nt: TGCGCCAGCAGCCAAGCTGGGAGAAGCACAGATACGCAGTATTTT; cdr3_aa: CASSQAGRSTDTQYF; v_call: TRBV4-1; j_call: TRBJ2-3; cdr3_length: 15; clone_size: .; d_call: .
cdr3_nt: TGTGCCACCACTATAGGGGTGTCCGATACGCAGTATTTT; cdr3_aa: CATTIGVSDTQYF; v_call: TRBV15; j_call: TRBJ2-3; cdr3_length: 13; clone_size: .; d_call: .
cdr3_nt: TGTGCCAGCAGTGAGGGGGGGGCGAGGGATGAGCAGTTCTTC; cdr3_aa: CASSEGGARDEQFF; v_call: TRBV6-1; j_call: TRBJ2-1; cdr3_length: 14; clone_size: .; d_call: .
cdr3_nt: TGTGCCAGCAGCCTAGCGGGCGATACGCAGTATTTT; cdr3_aa: CASSLAGDTQYF; v_call: TRBV5-4; j_call: TRBJ2-3; cdr3_length: 12; clone_size: .; d_call: TRBD2
cdr3_nt: TGTGCCAGCAGTATAATGAACACCGGGGAGCTGTTTTTT; cdr3_aa: CASSIMNTGELFF; v_call: TRBV5-6; j_call: TRBJ2-2; cdr3_length: 13; clone_size: .; d_call: .
cdr3_nt: TGTGCCAGCACTCCGACAGGAATGAACACTGAAGCTTTCTTT; cdr3_aa: CASTPTGMNTEAFF; v_call: TRBV6-6; j_call: TRBJ1-1; cdr3_length: 14; clone_size: .; d_call: .
cdr3_nt: TGCGCCAGCAGCCGAAGCCAGGATCGAAATTCACCCCTCCACTTT; cdr3_aa: CASSRSQDRNSPLHF; v_call: TRBV4-1; j_call: TRBJ1-6; cdr3_length: 15; clone_size: many; d_call: .
cdr3_nt: TGTGCCAGCAGTGCACGAACCAGCTCCTACAATGAGCAGTTCTTC; cdr3_aa: CASSARTSSYNEQFF; v_call: TRBV2; j_call: TRBJ2-1; cdr3_length: 15; clone_size: once; d_call: .
cdr3_nt: TGTGCCAGCATTGAAGGACTAGCTGGCAATGAGCAGTTCTTC; cdr3_aa: CASIEGLAGNEQFF; v_call: TRBV2; j_call: TRBJ2-1; cdr3_length: 14; clone_size: .; d_call: TRBD2
cdr3_nt: TGTGCCAGCAGCTCGACACCTTACACCGGGGAGCTGTTTTTT; cdr3_aa: CASSSTPYTGELFF; v_call: TRBV11-2; j_call: TRBJ2-2; cdr3_length: 14; clone_size: .; d_call: .
cdr3_nt: TGTGCCAGCAGCCCCCAAGACAGCCCATCTGTAGGCGAGCAGTACTTC; cdr3_aa: CASSPQDSPSVGEQYF; v_call: TRBV27; j_call: TRBJ2-7; cdr3_length: 16; clone_size: .; d_call: .
cdr3_nt: TGTGCCAGCAGTGAACCGGGGGGCCCGCATGAAAAACTGTTTTTT; cdr3_aa: CASSEPGGPHEKLFF; v_call: TRBV25-1; j_call: TRBJ1-4; cdr3_length: 15; clone_size: once; d_call: .
cdr3_nt: TGTGCCAGCAGCTTAGAGCAGGGGCGAGCTGAAGCTTTCTTT; cdr3_aa: CASSLEQGRAEAFF; v_call: TRBV7-9; j_call: TRBJ1-1; cdr3_length: 14; clone_size: few; d_call: .
cdr3_nt: TGTGCCAGCAGCTTCGACGGAGGCACCTACGAGCAGTACTTC; cdr3_aa: CASSFDGGTYEQYF; v_call: TRBV7-9; j_call: TRBJ2-7; cdr3_length: 14; clone_size: .; d_call: .
cdr3_nt: TGTGCCAGCAGTCTGACAGGGGCAACTAATGAAAAACTGTTTTTT; cdr3_aa: CASSLTGATNEKLFF; v_call: TRBV6-5; j_call: TRBJ1-4; cdr3_length: 15; clone_size: .; d_call: TRBD1
cdr3_nt: TGTGCCAGTAGCCCCAGTGCGGGACGCTATTTCTTC; cdr3_aa: CASSPSAGRYFF; v_call: TRBV19; j_call: TRBJ2-7; cdr3_length: 12; clone_size: .; d_call: .
cdr3_nt: TGTGCCAGCAGTGTTGAGGAGGCTTACAATGAGCAGTTCTTC; cdr3_aa: CASSVEEAYNEQFF; v_call: TRBV2; j_call: TRBJ2-1; cdr3_length: 14; clone_size: .; d_call: .
cdr3_nt: TGTGCCAGCAGCACCCACATTGGGCTGACCTACGAGCAGTACTTC; cdr3_aa: CASSTHIGLTYEQYF; v_call: TRBV7-9; j_call: TRBJ2-7; cdr3_length: 15; clone_size: .; d_call: .
cdr3_nt: TGTGCCAGCAGCCCCAGGGGAGGGCAGACCCAGTACTTC; cdr3_aa: CASSPRGGQTQYF; v_call: TRBV11-3; j_call: TRBJ2-5; cdr3_length: 13; clone_size: .; d_call: .
cdr3_nt: TGTGCCAGCAGGACCGGGACAGGGGGCCTCGAGCAGTACTTC; cdr3_aa: CASRTGTGGLEQYF; v_call: TRBV2; j_call: TRBJ2-7; cdr3_length: 14; clone_size: .; d_call: TRBD1
cdr3_nt: TGTGCCAGTAGTTCGTCAAGCCCGAAGGGGGAGCTGTTTTTT; cdr3_aa: CASSSSSPKGELFF; v_call: TRBV19; j_call: TRBJ2-2; cdr3_length: 14; clone_size: .; d_call: .
cdr3_nt: TGTGCCAGCAGCCAAGCCAGAGGGACTAATGAAAAACTGTTTTTT; cdr3_aa: CASSQARGTNEKLFF; v_call: TRBV4-2; j_call: TRBJ1-4; cdr3_length: 15; clone_size: .; d_call: .